Described below is a single TCR beta chain sequence and its context. Per the original data handling: From reference gene primer amplification, estimates of nucleated cell counts were derived. Produced via immunoSEQ multiplex PCR; TCRdb's table is partial and in-frame only. V and J calls and clone size are those listed in that table; D and trimming were worked out from the DNA. This sample has 110,000 to 150,000 clones, with about 87% found just once. This CDR3 comprises 14 residues. Trimming removed 1 base from V and 2 bases from J, with 8 bases in between. Germline V lookup: CDR1 MNHNS, CDR2 SASEGT. The sample belongs to a study of blood T cell repertoires in COVID-19. On the study more broadly: Both acute and convalescent COVID-19 samples were obtained from the United States, Italy and Spain. PBMCs, B-cell-depleted T cells, or T cells provided the cDNA or gDNA that made up the material.

The V call is TRBV6-1, the J call TRBJ2-5, with no clear D. This TCR came from a human donor in a cohort sampled during active COVID-19. The sequenced material came from peripheral blood. The CDR3 reads CASSEVNSQETQYF. The CDR3 DNA is TGTGCCAGCAGTGAAGTAAACAGTCAAGAGACCCAGTACTTC.